Given below is one T cell receptor beta chain in context. These data come from a study of naive and memory T cell subsets. V shed 1 base and J shed 1 base, with 12 bases lying between them. Germline V gives CDR1 MGHRA, CDR2 YSYEKL. The CDR3 length is 16 residues. Ligated cDNA underwent four rounds of PCR with nested alpha and beta constant region primers and SP2. From the UMI-ligation and nested PCR reads, TCRdb called clonotypes with MiXCR, one entry per CDR3 protein. Among some 40,000 distinct CDR3 sequences listed, 11% were seen once. Treatment of the sample: skin biopsy from PPD injection site in Mantoux-positive individual. A UMI-containing oligonucleotide was joined by 3' ligation to the TCR cDNA template. Individuals with a positive Mantoux test gave biopsies from PPD-injected skin. Unsorted total RNA, about 1 to 1000 ng, was DNase treated before reverse transcription.

The chain joins TRBV4-1 to TRBJ2-3; the D is unclear. The specimen comprised skin, sampled from a tuberculin skin test site. This sequence originates from an adult in good health. The CDR3 protein is CASSQGPRRGTDTQYF. The DNA of the CDR3 is TGCGCCAGCAGCCAAGGACCCCGGCGAGGCACAGATACGCAGTATTTT.